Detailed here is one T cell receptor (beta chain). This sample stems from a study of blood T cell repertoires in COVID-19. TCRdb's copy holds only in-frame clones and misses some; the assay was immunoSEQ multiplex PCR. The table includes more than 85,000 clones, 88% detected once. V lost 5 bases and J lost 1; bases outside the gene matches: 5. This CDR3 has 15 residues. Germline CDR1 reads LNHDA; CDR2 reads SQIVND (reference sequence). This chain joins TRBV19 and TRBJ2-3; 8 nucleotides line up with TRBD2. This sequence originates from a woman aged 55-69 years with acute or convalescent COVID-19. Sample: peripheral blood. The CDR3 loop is CASSRGGPRTDTQYF. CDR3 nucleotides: TGTGCCAGTAGTCGGGGGGGCCCTCGCACAGATACGCAGTATTTT.